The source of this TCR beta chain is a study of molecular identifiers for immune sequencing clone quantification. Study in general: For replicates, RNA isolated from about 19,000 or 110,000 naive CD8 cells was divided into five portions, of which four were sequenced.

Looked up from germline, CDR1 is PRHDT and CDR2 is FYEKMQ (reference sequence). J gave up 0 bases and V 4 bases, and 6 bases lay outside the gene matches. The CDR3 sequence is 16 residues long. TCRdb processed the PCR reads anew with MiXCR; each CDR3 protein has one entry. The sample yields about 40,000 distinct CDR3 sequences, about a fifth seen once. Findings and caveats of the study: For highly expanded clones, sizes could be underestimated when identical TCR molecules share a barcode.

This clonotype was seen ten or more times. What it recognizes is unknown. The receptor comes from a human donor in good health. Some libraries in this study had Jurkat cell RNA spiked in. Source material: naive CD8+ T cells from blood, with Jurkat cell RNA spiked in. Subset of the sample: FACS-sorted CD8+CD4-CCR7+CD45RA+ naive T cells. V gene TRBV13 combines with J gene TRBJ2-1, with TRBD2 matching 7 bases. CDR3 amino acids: CASSSGTKSSYNEQFF. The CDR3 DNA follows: TGTGCCAGCAGCTCCGGGACTAAAAGCTCCTACAATGAGCAGTTCTTC. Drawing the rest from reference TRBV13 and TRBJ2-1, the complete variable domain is AAGVIQSPRHLIKEKRETATLKCYPIPRHDTVYWYQQGPGQDPQFLISFYEKMQSDKGSIPDRFSAQQFSDYHSELNMSSLELGDSALYFCASSSGTKSSYNEQFFGPGTRLTVL.